Each of the 26 T cell receptor beta chains below was sequenced from the same sample in a study of PD-1 blockade in classical Hodgkin lymphoma. Some clones are missing from TCRdb's copy, which holds only in-frame ones; the method was immunoSEQ multiplex PCR. The table lists about 3,100 clones, approximately 78% of them singletons. The time point denotes: cycle 4 day 1 (C4D1), after less than 7 weeks of nivolumab. Brentuximab vedotin exposure varied among the patients, all of whom had relapsed after autologous stem cell transplantation. Through magnetic negative selection, CD8+ T cells were separated from PBMCs that had been thawed. The sample in question was CD8+ T cells from blood, obtained before the fourth cycle of nivolumab. These receptors came from a human donor with classical Hodgkin lymphoma.

The chain links TRBV5-4 to TRBJ2-3, with 8 bases identical to TRBD2. There are 15 residues in the CDR3. Germline lookup yields CDR1 SGHNT and CDR2 YYREEE (reference sequence). The trim removed 2 bases at V and 0 bases at J, leaving 2 bases unmatched. CDR3 nucleotides: TGTGCCAGCAGCTTCGCTAGCGGGAGCACAGATACGCAGTATTTT. Its translation: CASSFASGSTDTQYF.

The chain employs TRBV7-9 and TRBJ2-1, with D hard to call. This CDR3 comprises 15 residues. V was shortened by 5 bases and J by 7 bases, with 18 bases between the two germline ends. Per the germline V gene, CDR1 is SEHNR and CDR2 is FQNEAQ (reference sequence). CDR3: CASSDHGDSVNEQFF. CDR3 sequence (DNA): TGTGCCAGCAGCGACCATGGGGATTCAGTTAATGAGCAGTTCTTC.

This clone was seen once. V and J are TRBV19 and TRBJ2-1; TRBD2 agrees at 9 bases. Germline V lookup: CDR1 LNHDA, CDR2 SQIVND (reference sequence). V shed 5 bases and J 3 bases; nucleotides not matched to a gene: 8. The CDR3 runs to 16 residues. The CDR3 DNA follows: TGTGCCAGTAGTGGTAGTGGCGGGAGGGACTACAATGAGCAGTTCTTC. It yields the protein CASSGSGGRDYNEQFF.

The chain carries TRBV4-1 and TRBJ1-2; no clear D. The CDR3 length is 16 residues. Germline-derived CDR1 and CDR2 are MGHRA and YSYEKL. V lost 1 base to trimming and J lost 7 bases, with 19 bases between them. CDR3: CASSQVDGRRVGGYTF. CDR3 bases: TGCGCCAGCAGCCAAGTGGATGGGCGTCGAGTCGGTGGCTACACCTTC.

This clone is labeled as large. This chain joins TRBV5-4 and TRBJ2-7; 10 positions agree with TRBD1. The CDR3 length is 14 residues. Germline values: CDR1 SGHNT, CDR2 YYREEE (reference sequence). V shed 3 bases, J shed 3 bases, and the junction held 3 bases outside the gene matches. The CDR3 is CASSSTGGIYEQYF. CDR3 coding DNA: TGTGCCAGCAGCTCGACAGGGGGCATCTACGAGCAGTACTTC.

The chain has TRBV9 and TRBJ2-7; D tentatively fits TRBD1 or TRBD2 (7 bases each). In germline, CDR1 is SGDLS, CDR2 YYNGEE. The CDR3 runs 14 residues. Trimming cost V 4 bases and J 6 bases, with 17 bases left between them. CDR3 amino acids: CASSPSPGGGEQYF. DNA for the CDR3: TGTGCCAGCAGCCCCTCACCAGGGGGGGGCGAGCAGTACTTC.

Only one count was recorded for this clone. The chain uses TRBV7-6 and TRBJ2-7; D not certain. The V gene lost 3 bases and the J gene lost 5 bases, with 5 bases spanning the gap. CDR3 length: 11 residues. The germline V gene encodes CDR1 SGHVS and CDR2 FNYEAQ. CDR3 DNA sequence: TGTGCCAGCAGCTTCGGCAACGAGCAGTACTTC. This translates into CASSFGNEQYF.

This rearrangement joins TRBV30 to TRBJ2-3; 12 bases agree with TRBD2. Trimming cost V 5 bases and J 3 bases; bases outside gene matches: 3. The CDR3 spans 14 residues. CDR1 and CDR2 (germline): GTSNPN, SVGIG (reference sequence). CDR3 residues: CAWSSGRVTDTQYF. DNA for the CDR3: TGTGCCTGGTCTAGCGGGAGGGTGACAGATACGCAGTATTTT.

The chain combines TRBV4-2 with TRBJ1-2, with 9 bases lining up with TRBD1. This CDR3 has 15 amino acids. CDR1 and CDR2 from the germline V gene are LGHNA and YNFKEQ. Unmatched junction bases numbered 9, after V lost 4 bases and J lost 6 bases. In nucleotides, the CDR3 is TGTGCCAGCAGCCCCCCCGGACAGGGGAGGAATGGCTACACCTTC. Its protein is CASSPPGQGRNGYTF.

V gene TRBV5-1 combines with J gene TRBJ2-2; D possibly corresponds to TRBD1 (5 bases). From germline, CDR1 is SGHRS and CDR2 YFSETQ. Trimming stripped 5 bases from V and 6 bases from J, with 11 bases between. CDR3 size: 13 residues. CDR3 DNA: TGCGCCAGCAGGGGTAGGGGATCCGGGGAGCTGTTTTTT. It codes for CASRGRGSGELFF. Combining the CDR3 with reference TRBV5-1 and TRBJ2-2 gives the whole variable domain KAGVTQTPRYLIKTRGQQVTLSCSPISGHRSVSWYQQTPGQGLQFLFEYFSETQRNKGNFPGRFSGRQFSNSRSEMNVSTLELGDSALYLCASRGRGSGELFFGEGSRLTVL.

V gene TRBV19 combines with J gene TRBJ1-5; 9 positions agree with TRBD1. From germline, CDR1 is LNHDA and CDR2 SQIVND (reference sequence). The CDR3 totals 15 residues. The V gene end was trimmed by 3 bases and the J gene end by 5 bases; junction bases not matched to a gene: 5. In nucleotides, the CDR3 is TGTGCCAGTAGTATTCAGGACAGGGGATATCAGCCCCAGCATTTT. As protein: CASSIQDRGYQPQHF.

The CDR3 sequence: CASRLGTGGYYGYTF. CDR3 DNA sequence: TGTGCCAGCAGATTGGGGACAGGGGGCTACTATGGCTACACCTTC. This chain uses TRBV27 with TRBJ1-2, with 12 bases that match TRBD1. CDR3 size: 15 residues. Trimming took 6 bases from V and 3 from J; bases not matched to a gene: 5. Germline V gives CDR1 MNHEY, CDR2 SMNVEV (reference sequence).

The chain links TRBV27 to TRBJ2-3; 8 bases line up with TRBD1. This CDR3 has 16 amino acids. The germline V gene has CDR1 MNHEY and CDR2 SMNVEV (reference sequence). V gave up 6 bases and J gave up 0 bases; unmatched junction bases: 8. CDR3 protein: CASSAQGAGSTDTQYF. The CDR3 DNA reads as TGTGCCAGCAGCGCGCAGGGGGCTGGGAGCACAGATACGCAGTATTTT.

The chain's CDR3 is CASSFNVVNQPQHF. The DNA for the CDR3 is TGTGCCAGCAGCTTCAATGTGGTCAATCAGCCCCAGCATTTT. The V gene is TRBV7-2, the J gene TRBJ1-5; D remains ambiguous. CDR3 size: 14 residues. V dropped 3 bases and J dropped 3 bases, with 9 bases sitting between them. Germline loops: CDR1 SGHTA, CDR2 FQGNSA.

The chain is built from TRBV5-6 and TRBJ2-7, with a possible D match to TRBD1 (7 bases). CDR1 is SGHDT, CDR2 YYEEEE, per germline. V was cut by 0 bases and J by 4 bases, with 14 bases left in between. The CDR3 is 15 residues long. This CDR3 reads CASSLEEGAGYEQYF. The CDR3 coding sequence is TGTGCCAGCAGCTTGGAGGAGGGGGCGGGGTACGAGCAGTACTTC.

The chain has TRBV9 and TRBJ2-5; possible D gene TRBD2, 6 bases. The germline V and J ends were trimmed by 7 bases and 2 bases, with 15 bases remaining between them. Germline-derived CDR1 and CDR2 are SGDLS and YYNGEE. The CDR3 has 14 residues. The CDR3 region has the DNA TGTGCCAGCGCCGATCCTAGCGAACAAGAGACCCAGTACTTC. Residues: CASADPSEQETQYF.

The chain links TRBV18 to TRBJ1-2; 7 bases are a match to TRBD1. V lost 2 bases, J lost 5 bases, and 11 bases stayed unmatched. The CDR3 is made up of 16 amino acids. Looked up from germline, CDR1 is KGHSH and CDR2 is LQKENI. The chain's CDR3 is CASSPNSGTAFYGYTF. DNA for the CDR3: TGTGCCAGCTCACCAAACTCCGGGACAGCCTTTTATGGCTACACCTTC.

The chain is built from TRBV2 and TRBJ2-7, with D possibly TRBD1 on 6 matching bases. The length of the CDR3 is 14 residues. Germline CDR1 reads SNHLY; CDR2 reads FYNNEI. Trimming removed 7 bases from V and 3 bases from J, with 16 bases in between. CDR3 nucleotides: TGTGCCAGCACAGGCCGGGACATTTTCTACGAGCAGTACTTC. Its translation: CASTGRDIFYEQYF.

The table lists this clone with a few counts. CDR3 in DNA: TGTGCCAGCAGCAATACGGGACACTCCTACGAGCAGTACTTC. Its translation is CASSNTGHSYEQYF. The rearrangement links TRBV6-6 to TRBJ2-7, with D possibly TRBD1 on 6 matching bases. V was pared by 6 bases and J by 0 bases, with 12 bases between. The CDR3 sequence is 14 residues long. Germline V gene data show CDR1 as MNHNY and CDR2 as SVGAGI (reference sequence).

The rearrangement uses TRBV30 and TRBJ1-2, with 8 bases matching TRBD1. The CDR3 is 14 amino acids. Germline V lookup: CDR1 GTSNPN, CDR2 SVGIG (reference sequence). The junction had 4 bases not matched to a gene; V was cut back by 1 base and J by 3 bases. The CDR3 protein is CAWSAPDRDYGYTF. The CDR3 coding sequence is TGTGCCTGGAGTGCCCCGGACAGGGACTATGGCTACACCTTC.

The chain couples TRBV29-1 to TRBJ2-7; D could derive from TRBD1 or TRBD2 (5 bases each). This CDR3 is 14 amino acids long. Germline values: CDR1 SQVTM, CDR2 ANQGSEA. Trimming removed 7 bases from V and 1 base from J, with 17 bases in between. This CDR3 reads CSATPGPMSYEQYF. Written as DNA, the CDR3 is TGCAGCGCCACACCGGGACCCATGTCCTACGAGCAGTACTTC.

This clone is judged large. The chain combines TRBV28 with TRBJ1-6; 7 bases fit TRBD1. V was pared by 6 bases and J by 5 bases, with 7 bases of the junction left unmatched. Germline loops: CDR1 MDHEN, CDR2 SYDVKM. CDR3 length: 15 residues. The CDR3 spells CASSSRDSHNSPLHF. CDR3 nucleotides: TGTGCCAGCAGCTCCCGGGACAGCCATAATTCACCCCTCCACTTT.

The chain recombines TRBV27 with TRBJ2-3; D is undetermined. V lost 6 bases, J lost 0 bases, and 13 bases lay in between. CDR3 length: 15 residues. Germline CDR1 reads MNHEY; CDR2 reads SMNVEV (reference sequence). CDR3 in DNA: TGTGCCAGCAGCGGATGGATTATGAGCACAGATACGCAGTATTTT. The encoded protein is CASSGWIMSTDTQYF.

Concerning this clone itself: Other DNA sequences from this sample encode an identical CDR3 as well. This chain joins TRBV27 and TRBJ2-3; unclear D gene. There are 16 residues in the CDR3. Germline-derived CDR1 and CDR2 are MNHEY and SMNVEV (reference sequence). V was clipped by 5 bases and J by 2 bases, with 17 bases between them. DNA for the CDR3: TGTGCCAGCAGTCTCATTGGTTTCGGAGACACAGATACGCAGTATTTT. It yields the protein CASSLIGFGDTDTQYF.

This chain joins TRBV19 and TRBJ2-7; weak D call: TRBD1 (6 bases). The CDR3 spans 13 residues. Germline assignment: CDR1 LNHDA and CDR2 SQIVND (reference sequence). Trimming took 4 bases from V and 5 from J, leaving 12 bases between them. CDR3 sequence (DNA): TGTGCCAGTAGTAAGTCGGACAGACACGAGCAGTACTTC. The encoded protein is CASSKSDRHEQYF.

The chain has TRBV29-1 and TRBJ1-3; no clear D. From germline, CDR1 is SQVTM and CDR2 ANQGSEA. V lost 5 bases to trimming and J lost 8 bases, with 16 bases between them. The CDR3 loop spans 13 amino acids. The CDR3 nucleotides read TGCAGCGTTACGCCCGACGGCGGAGACACCATATATTTT. This translates into CSVTPDGGDTIYF.